The rows below give T cell receptor beta chains drawn from one sample of a study of post-analysis software for immune sequencing data. From the PCR reads, TCRdb called clonotypes with MiXCR, one entry per CDR3 protein. The sample comprises approximately 660,000 distinct CDR3 sequences, over 45% of which are singletons, and approximately 10% rests with the top ten. The sample consisted of blood. These receptors were obtained from a girl aged 2 to 10 with multiple sclerosis. The CDR3 runs from the conserved cysteine through the conserved F or W. D genes are given only for firm matches. Rows may omit the clone size; those that give it use once, few, many or a size class.

V: TRBV12-3/TRBV12-4; size: few; J: TRBJ2-1; D: TRBD1; DNA: TGTGCCAGCAGGAGACAGGGGAATGAGCAGTTCTTC; CDR3: CASRRQGNEQFF
V: TRBV7-2; size: -; J: TRBJ2-3; D: -; DNA: TGTGCCAGCAGCTTAGCGCAAGGAGGGACGCAGTATTTT; CDR3: CASSLAQGGTQYF
V: TRBV12-3/TRBV12-4; size: -; J: TRBJ2-1; D: -; DNA: TGTGCCAGCACCCCCATCGGGGGGCGCAATGAGCAGTTCTTC; CDR3: CASTPIGGRNEQFF
V: TRBV5-1; size: -; J: TRBJ2-2; D: TRBD1; DNA: TGCGCCAGCAGCTCGGGGACAGGGGCTGTCCCCGGGGAGCTGTTTTTT; CDR3: CASSSGTGAVPGELFF
V: TRBV20-1; size: -; J: TRBJ2-1; D: -; DNA: TGCAGTGCTAGAGATCTCGAAGTTTACAATGAGCAGTTCTTC; CDR3: CSARDLEVYNEQFF
V: TRBV12-3/TRBV12-4; size: few; J: TRBJ1-2; D: -; DNA: TGTGCCAGCAGTTTTGAAAGGTTCAGGGGCCCACTCTATGGCTACACCTTC; CDR3: CASSFERFRGPLYGYTF
V: TRBV5-1; size: -; J: TRBJ2-1; D: TRBD1; DNA: TGCGCCAGCAGCTTGGGGGGACAGGGTGCCTATGAGCAGTTCTTC; CDR3: CASSLGGQGAYEQFF
V: TRBV20-1; size: -; J: TRBJ2-3; D: -; DNA: TGCAGCGCCCATTTAGGTAGCTTGGCAGATACGCAGTATTTT; CDR3: CSAHLGSLADTQYF
V: TRBV5-1; size: -; J: TRBJ2-3; D: -; DNA: TGCGCCAGCAGCTTGGATGGGGCAGGAGGCACAGATACGCAGTATTTT; CDR3: CASSLDGAGGTDTQYF
V: TRBV7-3; size: -; J: TRBJ2-1; D: -; DNA: TGTGCCAGCAGCCCCTACAGAAACAATGAGCAGTTCTTC; CDR3: CASSPYRNNEQFF
V: TRBV20-1; size: -; J: TRBJ1-2; D: TRBD1; DNA: TGCAGTGCTGGGTCGGGACAGGGGGCGTCTGGCTACACCTTC; CDR3: CSAGSGQGASGYTF
V: TRBV7-2; size: -; J: TRBJ1-2; D: TRBD1; DNA: TGTGCCAGCAGCCGTACCACAGGGACAGGAGCCTATGGCTACACCTTC; CDR3: CASSRTTGTGAYGYTF
V: TRBV7-8; size: -; J: TRBJ1-5; D: -; DNA: TGTGCCAGCAGCTTAGCGAGGGGTGGGGTTCAGCCCCAGCATTTT; CDR3: CASSLARGGVQPQHF
V: TRBV27; size: -; J: TRBJ1-2; D: -; DNA: TGTGCCAGCAGTTCCCGCTGGGGGGCGGAGGGCTACACCTTC; CDR3: CASSSRWGAEGYTF
V: TRBV12-3/TRBV12-4; size: -; J: TRBJ2-3; D: TRBD1; DNA: TGTGCCAGCAGTTTACAGGACAGGAGAGATACGCAGTATTTT; CDR3: CASSLQDRRDTQYF
V: TRBV12-3/TRBV12-4; size: few; J: TRBJ1-2; D: -; DNA: TGTGCCAGCAGCCCATCTGAGGACTATGGCTACACCTTC; CDR3: CASSPSEDYGYTF